This record concerns one TCR beta chain sequence. The CDR3 runs 14 residues. Trimming left V 10 bases short and J 4 bases short, with 19 bases between. The germline gives CDR1 MNHEY, CDR2 SVGAGI. The entry originates in a study of blood T cell repertoires in COVID-19. Across the study: There were acute and convalescent COVID-19 samples, and they came from the United States, Italy and Spain. The cDNA or gDNA used as material had been derived from T cells, B-cell-depleted T cells, or PBMCs.

The authors' processing: Using reference gene primer amplification, nucleated cell counts were estimated. Only in-frame clones appear in the TCRdb table, and some are missing; sequencing was by immunoSEQ multiplex PCR. V, J and clone size were drawn from that table, and D and trimming were deduced from the DNA. The data hold about 290,000 clones, with 89% observed a single time. The chain recombines TRBV6-5 with TRBJ1-1; maybe TRBD1 (6 bases). Sequenced: PBMCs or T cells enriched from blood (not recorded which). This sequence originates from a woman between 40 and 50 years old who had recovered from COVID-19. This chain's CDR3 is CATMAQGSGTEAFF. CDR3 nucleotide sequence: TGTGCCACCATGGCCCAGGGGAGCGGCACTGAAGCTTTCTTT.